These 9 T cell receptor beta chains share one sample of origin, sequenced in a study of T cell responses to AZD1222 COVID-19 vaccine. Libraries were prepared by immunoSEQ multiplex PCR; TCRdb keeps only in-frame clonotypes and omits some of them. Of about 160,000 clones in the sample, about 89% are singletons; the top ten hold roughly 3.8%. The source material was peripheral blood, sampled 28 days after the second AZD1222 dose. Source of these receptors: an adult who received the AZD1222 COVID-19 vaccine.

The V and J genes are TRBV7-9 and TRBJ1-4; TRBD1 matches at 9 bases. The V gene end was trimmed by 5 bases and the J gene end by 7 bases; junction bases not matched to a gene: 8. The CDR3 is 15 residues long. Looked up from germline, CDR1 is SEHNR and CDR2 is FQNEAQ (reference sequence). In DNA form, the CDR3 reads TGTGCCAGCAGCCCGCCGACAGGGGGTGTTGAAAAACTGTTTTTT. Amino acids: CASSPPTGGVEKLFF.

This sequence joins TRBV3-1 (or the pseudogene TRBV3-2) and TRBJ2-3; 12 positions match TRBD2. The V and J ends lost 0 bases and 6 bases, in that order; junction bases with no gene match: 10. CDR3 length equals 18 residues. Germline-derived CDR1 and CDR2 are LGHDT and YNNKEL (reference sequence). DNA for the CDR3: TGTGCCAGCAGCCAAGATCACCCTAGCGGGGGGGCTTGGGATACGCAGTATTTT. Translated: CASSQDHPSGGAWDTQYF.

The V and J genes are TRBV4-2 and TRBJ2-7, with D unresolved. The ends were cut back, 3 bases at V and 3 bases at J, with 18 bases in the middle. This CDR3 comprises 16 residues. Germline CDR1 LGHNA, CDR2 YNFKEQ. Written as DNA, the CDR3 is TGTGCCAGCAGCCAGGTTAGTTCACTCTCATACTACGAGCAGTACTTC. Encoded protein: CASSQVSSLSYYEQYF.

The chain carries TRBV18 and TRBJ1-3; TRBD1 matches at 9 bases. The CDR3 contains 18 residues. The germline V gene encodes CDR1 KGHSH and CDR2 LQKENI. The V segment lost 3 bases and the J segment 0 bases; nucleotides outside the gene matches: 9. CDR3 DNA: TGTGCCAGCTCACCGCTACCGGGACAGGGTGTCTCTGGAAACACCATATATTTT. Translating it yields CASSPLPGQGVSGNTIYF.

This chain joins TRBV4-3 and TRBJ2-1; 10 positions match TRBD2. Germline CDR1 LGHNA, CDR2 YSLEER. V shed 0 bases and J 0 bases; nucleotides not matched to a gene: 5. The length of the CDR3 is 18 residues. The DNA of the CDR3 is TGCGCCAGCAGCCAAGATTGGGCTAGCGGGAGCTCCTACAATGAGCAGTTCTTC. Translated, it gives CASSQDWASGSSYNEQFF.

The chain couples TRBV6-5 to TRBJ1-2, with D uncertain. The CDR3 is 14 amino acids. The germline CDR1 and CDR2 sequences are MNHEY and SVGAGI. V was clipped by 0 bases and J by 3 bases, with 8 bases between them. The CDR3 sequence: CASSYSAGDYGYTF. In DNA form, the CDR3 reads TGTGCCAGCAGTTACTCGGCAGGAGACTATGGCTACACCTTC.

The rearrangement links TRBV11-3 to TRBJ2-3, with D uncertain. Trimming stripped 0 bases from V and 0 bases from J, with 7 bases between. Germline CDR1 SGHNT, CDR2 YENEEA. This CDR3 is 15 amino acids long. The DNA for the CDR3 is TGTGCCAGCAGCTTAGATTCAACAAGCACAGATACGCAGTATTTT. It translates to CASSLDSTSTDTQYF.

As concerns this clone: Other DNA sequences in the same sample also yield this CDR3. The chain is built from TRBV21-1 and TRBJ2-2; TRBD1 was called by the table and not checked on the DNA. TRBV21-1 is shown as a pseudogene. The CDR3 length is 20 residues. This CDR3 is CASSNAFPGQGKPNTGELFF. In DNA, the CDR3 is TGTGCCAGCAGCAACGCCTTCCCGGGACAAGGGAAGCCGAACACCGGGGAGCTGTTTTTT.

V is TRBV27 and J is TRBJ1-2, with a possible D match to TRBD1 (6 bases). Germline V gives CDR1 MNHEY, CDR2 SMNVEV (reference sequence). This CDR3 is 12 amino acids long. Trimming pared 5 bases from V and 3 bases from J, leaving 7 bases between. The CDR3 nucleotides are TGTGCCAGCAGTCACAGGGACTATGGCTACACCTTC. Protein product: CASSHRDYGYTF.